This T cell receptor (beta chain) was found in a study of T cell changes during pregnancy in multiple sclerosis. Germline trimming cut 2 bases from V and 7 bases from J; bases unmatched to any gene: 4. CDR3 length equals 14 residues. Germline V CDR1 and CDR2: KGHSH, LQKENI. Sequenced by immunoSEQ multiplex PCR; TCRdb stores in-frame clones only, minus some. The table records approximately 100,000 clones, 90% to 95% of them present only once. The clonotype was recovered from a female donor with multiple sclerosis, enrolled in a pregnancy study. The sequencing here drew on peripheral blood, taken in the second trimester of pregnancy. This rearrangement joins TRBV18 to TRBJ2-2, with 7 bases identical to TRBD1. The CDR3 loop is CASSPGTELGELFF. CDR3 DNA: TGTGCCAGCTCACCAGGGACAGAACTCGGGGAGCTGTTTTTT.